Sequencing of this T cell receptor (beta chain) was carried out in a study of shared clonotypes between healthy human individuals. Across the whole study: Serving as donors were two women and a few men, whose ages spanned 18 to 49.

Every subset's genomic DNA went evenly onto several immunoSEQ plates. Per sorted-subset replicate PCR, input was approximately 0.2 ug DNA, representing roughly 28,000 T cell genomes. Assay: immunoSEQ multiplex PCR; the TCRdb copy retains only in-frame clones and omits some. The sample carries roughly 680,000 clones, 72% recorded once. Researchers partitioned CD4+ cells into CD45RA+ naive and CD45RA-negative memory subsets. Germline V gives CDR1 ENHRY, CDR2 SYGVKD. V dropped 8 bases and J dropped 0 bases, with 8 bases sitting between them. The CDR3 spans 13 residues. The receptor was isolated from a woman in her twenties or thirties in good health. The rearrangement uses TRBV10-3 and TRBJ1-5; D is unresolved. Sequenced input: memory CD4+ T cells sorted from blood. Subset noted: CD45RA-negative fraction. CDR3 in amino acids: CAIGGSSNQPQHF. CDR3 DNA sequence: TGTGCCATCGGAGGATCTAGCAATCAGCCCCAGCATTTT.